One sample yielded the 10 T cell receptor beta chains listed below, sequenced in a study of cytomegalovirus exposure and HLA in healthy donors. Some clones are missing from TCRdb's copy, which holds only in-frame ones; the method was immunoSEQ multiplex PCR. The sample records roughly 45,000 clones, nearly 95% being singletons. Material for sequencing was PBMCs. The receptor set was obtained from a woman younger than 35 in good health and CMV-seropositive.

This clone has only one observation. CDR3 region: CASSLKLAGATDTQYF. Written as DNA, the CDR3 is TGCGCCAGCAGCTTGAAACTAGCGGGAGCCACAGATACGCAGTATTTT. This chain uses TRBV5-1 with TRBJ2-3; 11 bases are shared with TRBD2. The CDR3 has 16 amino acids. Germline values: CDR1 SGHRS, CDR2 YFSETQ. Trimming removed 1 base from V and 2 bases from J; junction bases left unmatched: 3.

The V call is TRBV23-1, the J call TRBJ1-1; the match to TRBD1 covers 10 bases. Being an ORF, TRBV23-1 has a function that is uncertain. The CDR3 length is 16 residues. J lost 1 base, V lost 6 bases, and 8 bases had no gene match. The DNA of the CDR3 is TGCGCCAGCAGGAGGACAGGGGGAACGGGGAACACTGAAGCTTTCTTT. Residues: CASRRTGGTGNTEAFF.

The V and J genes are TRBV13 and TRBJ2-1; D not resolved. The V gene's germline CDR1 is PRHDT and CDR2 FYEKMQ (reference sequence). The CDR3 sequence is 13 residues long. Between the trimmed V and J ends, which lost 5 bases and 8 bases, there was a span of 13 bases. This CDR3 is CASSPVRLYEQFF. The CDR3 DNA is TGTGCCAGCAGCCCCGTAAGACTCTATGAGCAGTTCTTC. The full variable domain, its missing parts supplied by reference TRBV13 and TRBJ2-1, is AAGVIQSPRHLIKEKRETATLKCYPIPRHDTVYWYQQGPGQDPQFLISFYEKMQSDKGSIPDRFSAQQFSDYHSELNMSSLELGDSALYFCASSPVRLYEQFFGPGTRLTVL.

This chain uses TRBV6-1 with TRBJ1-2, with a weak D call TRBD1 (6 bases). Trimming took 4 bases from V and 7 from J, leaving 13 bases between them. The CDR3 spans 13 residues. Germline V gene lookup returns CDR1 MNHNS and CDR2 SASEGT. CDR3: CASSVPQGIGYTF. The CDR3, as DNA: TGTGCCAGCAGTGTCCCGCAGGGGATTGGCTACACCTTC.

The chain is built from TRBV7-6 and TRBJ1-1, with D unresolved. The CDR3 length is 13 residues. V was trimmed by 1 base and J by 1 base, leaving 4 bases between them. Germline values: CDR1 SGHVS, CDR2 FNYEAQ. CDR3 coding DNA: TGTGCCAGCAGCTTAGGTCAGAACACTGAAGCTTTCTTT. It yields the protein CASSLGQNTEAFF.

The chain is built from TRBV7-9 and TRBJ1-4; 7 nucleotides match TRBD1. Germline CDR1 and CDR2: SEHNR and FQNEAQ (reference sequence). The CDR3 sequence is 13 residues long. V was pared by 8 bases and J by 8 bases, with 8 bases of the junction left unmatched. CDR3 amino acids: CASAGTAGEKLFF. As DNA, the CDR3 is TGTGCCAGCGCCGGGACAGCTGGAGAAAAACTGTTTTTT.

The J gene is TRBJ1-5, the V gene TRBV19, with 8 nucleotides matching TRBD1. J lost 7 bases, V lost 3 bases, and 5 bases had no gene match. The CDR3 totals 14 residues. Germline V gene data show CDR1 as LNHDA and CDR2 as SQIVND (reference sequence). The CDR3 loop reads CASSISGGRQPQHF. DNA for the CDR3: TGTGCCAGTAGTATTTCAGGGGGCCGACAGCCCCAGCATTTT. The full variable domain, in which reference TRBV19 and TRBJ1-5 provide the parts outside the CDR3, is DGGITQSPKYLFRKEGQNVTLSCEQNLNHDAMYWYRQDPGQGLRLIYYSQIVNDFQKGDIAEGYSVSREKKESFPLTVTSAQKNPTAFYLCASSISGGRQPQHFGDGTRLSIL.

The genes are TRBV11-3 and TRBJ2-3, with 9 bases identical to TRBD2. The trim removed 0 bases at V and 7 bases at J, leaving 5 bases unmatched. CDR1 and CDR2 from the germline V gene are SGHNT and YENEEA. This CDR3 region has 15 residues. CDR3 sequence (DNA): TGTGCCAGCAGCTTAGAAGGTAGCGGGAGCAATACGCAGTATTTT. Translation: CASSLEGSGSNTQYF.

The J gene is TRBJ2-7, the V gene TRBV27; 7 bases align to TRBD2. Germline V gene data show CDR1 as MNHEY and CDR2 as SMNVEV (reference sequence). Unmatched junction bases numbered 8, after V lost 6 bases and J lost 0 bases. This CDR3 has 15 residues. In DNA, the CDR3 is TGTGCCAGCAGGGGGAATAGCGGGCACTCCTACGAGCAGTACTTC. Amino acid sequence: CASRGNSGHSYEQYF.

This sequence joins TRBV28 and TRBJ1-6; D is perhaps TRBD1 (6 bases). Between the trimmed V and J ends, which lost 2 bases and 0 bases, there was a span of 8 bases. The germline V gene has CDR1 MDHEN and CDR2 SYDVKM. The CDR3 extends over 16 amino acids. CDR3 protein: CASSLRTDSYNSPLHF. The CDR3 DNA is TGTGCCAGCAGTTTAAGGACAGACTCCTATAATTCACCCCTCCACTTT.